The sequence of this TCR beta chain was determined in a study of blood T cell repertoires in COVID-19. Study summary: COVID-19 samples from acute and convalescent phases originated in the United States, Italy and Spain. Nucleic acid was either cDNA or gDNA, and it came from T cells, B-cell-depleted T cells, or PBMCs.

CDR1 and CDR2 from the germline V gene are SGDLS and YYNGEE. V was pared by 4 bases and J by 4 bases, with 17 bases between. This CDR3 comprises 15 residues. Per the original data handling: From reference gene primer amplification, estimates of nucleated cell counts were derived. Sequenced by immunoSEQ multiplex PCR; TCRdb stores in-frame clones only, minus some. From that table come the V and J calls and clone size; the DNA was used to work out D and trimming. The sample contains some 250,000 clones, around nine tenths of which appear only once. The sequence was obtained from a middle-aged woman who had recovered from COVID-19. The V and J genes are TRBV9 and TRBJ1-1; D gene uncertain. Sequencing was carried out using peripheral blood. The chain's CDR3 is CASSPRGSLGTEAFF. For the CDR3, the DNA is TGTGCCAGCAGCCCTCGGGGATCCTTGGGCACTGAAGCTTTCTTT.